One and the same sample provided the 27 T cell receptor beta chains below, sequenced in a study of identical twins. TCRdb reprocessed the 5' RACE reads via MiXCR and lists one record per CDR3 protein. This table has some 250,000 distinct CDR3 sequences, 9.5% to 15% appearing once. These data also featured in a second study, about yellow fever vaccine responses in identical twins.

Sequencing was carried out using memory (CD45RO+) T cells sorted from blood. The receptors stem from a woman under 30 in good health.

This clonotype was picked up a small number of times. The DNA for the CDR3 is TGCAGCGTTGAGGGTGGCTCTGGGGCCAACGTCCTGACTTTC. As protein: CSVEGGSGANVLTF. This chain joins TRBV29-1 and TRBJ2-6, with D uncertain. Trimming pared 3 bases from V and 0 bases from J, leaving 6 bases between. Germline CDR1 SQVTM, CDR2 ANQGSEA. CDR3 length: 14 residues.

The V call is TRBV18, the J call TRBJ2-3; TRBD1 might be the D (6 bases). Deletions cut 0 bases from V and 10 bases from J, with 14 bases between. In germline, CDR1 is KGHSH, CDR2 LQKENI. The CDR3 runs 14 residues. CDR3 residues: CASSPPSTGFAQYF. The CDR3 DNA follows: TGTGCCAGCTCACCACCCAGCACAGGGTTCGCGCAGTATTTT. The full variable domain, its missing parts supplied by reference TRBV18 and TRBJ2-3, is NAGVMQNPRHLVRRRGQEARLRCSPMKGHSHVYWYRQLPEEGLKFMVYLQKENIIDESGMPKERFSAEFPKEGPSILRIQQVVRGDSAAYFCASSPPSTGFAQYFGPGTRLTVL.

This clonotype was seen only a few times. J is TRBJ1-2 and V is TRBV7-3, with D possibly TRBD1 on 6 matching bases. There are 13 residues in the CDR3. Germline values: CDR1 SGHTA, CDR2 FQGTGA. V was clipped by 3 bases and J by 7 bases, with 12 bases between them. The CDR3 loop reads CASSFYREGGYTF. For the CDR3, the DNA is TGTGCCAGCAGCTTCTACAGGGAAGGTGGCTACACCTTC.

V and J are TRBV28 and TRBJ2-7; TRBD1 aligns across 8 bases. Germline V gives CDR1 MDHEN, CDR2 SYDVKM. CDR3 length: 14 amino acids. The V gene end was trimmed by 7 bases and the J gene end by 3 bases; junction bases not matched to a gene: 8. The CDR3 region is CASNPDRGRYEQYF. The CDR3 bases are TGTGCCAGCAATCCCGACAGGGGACGCTACGAGCAGTACTTC.

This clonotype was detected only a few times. CDR3 protein: CASRTNIFNSPLHF. DNA for the CDR3: TGTGCCAGCAGGACTAACATATTTAATTCACCCCTCCACTTT. The rearrangement joins TRBV28 to TRBJ1-6; no reliable D call. V was trimmed by 6 bases and J by 6 bases, leaving 12 bases between them. CDR1 is MDHEN, CDR2 SYDVKM, per germline. The CDR3 consists of 14 residues.

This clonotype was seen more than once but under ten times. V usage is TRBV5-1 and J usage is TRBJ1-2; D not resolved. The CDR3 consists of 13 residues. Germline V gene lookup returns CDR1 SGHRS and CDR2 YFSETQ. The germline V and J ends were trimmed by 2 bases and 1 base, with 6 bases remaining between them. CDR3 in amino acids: CASSFESNYGYTF. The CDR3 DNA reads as TGCGCCAGCAGCTTCGAAAGTAACTATGGCTACACCTTC.

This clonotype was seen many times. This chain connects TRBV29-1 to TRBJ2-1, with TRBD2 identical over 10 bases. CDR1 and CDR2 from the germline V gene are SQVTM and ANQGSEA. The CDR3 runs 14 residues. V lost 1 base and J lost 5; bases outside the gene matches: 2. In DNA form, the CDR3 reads TGCAGCGTTGAAGGGACTAGCGGTGACAATGAGCAGTTCTTC. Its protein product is CSVEGTSGDNEQFF.

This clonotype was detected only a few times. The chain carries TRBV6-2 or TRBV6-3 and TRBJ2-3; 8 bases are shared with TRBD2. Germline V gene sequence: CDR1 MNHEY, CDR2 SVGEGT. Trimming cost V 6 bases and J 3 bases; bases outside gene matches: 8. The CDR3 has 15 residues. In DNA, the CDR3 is TGTGCCAGCAGGATCTCCGGGACTAGAACAGATACGCAGTATTTT. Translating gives CASRISGTRTDTQYF.

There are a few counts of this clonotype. CDR3 sequence (DNA): TGTGCCAGCAGTCTTGGGACAGTAGGCACCGGGGAGCTGTTTTTT. It encodes CASSLGTVGTGELFF. The rearrangement uses TRBV12-3 or TRBV12-4 and TRBJ2-2, with 7 bases identical to TRBD1. The CDR3 runs to 15 residues. Trimming at V came to 5 bases and at J to 4 bases, leaving 7 bases not matched to a gene.

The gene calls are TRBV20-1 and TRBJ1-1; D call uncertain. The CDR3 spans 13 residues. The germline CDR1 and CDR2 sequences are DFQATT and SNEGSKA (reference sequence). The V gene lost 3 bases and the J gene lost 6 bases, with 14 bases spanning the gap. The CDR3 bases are TGCAGTGCTAGTTCGGGTATTTATGCTGAAGCTTTCTTT. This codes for CSASSGIYAEAFF.

Written as DNA, the CDR3 is TGTGCCAGCAGCTTCCCAGGGGGGGTGCCAGGGACCCAGTACTTC. Its translation is CASSFPGGVPGTQYF. The chain uses TRBV7-2 and TRBJ2-5; D is perhaps TRBD1 or TRBD2 (7 bases each). V shed 3 bases and J shed 7 bases, with 18 bases lying between them. CDR3 length: 15 amino acids. Germline V CDR1 and CDR2: SGHTA, FQGNSA.

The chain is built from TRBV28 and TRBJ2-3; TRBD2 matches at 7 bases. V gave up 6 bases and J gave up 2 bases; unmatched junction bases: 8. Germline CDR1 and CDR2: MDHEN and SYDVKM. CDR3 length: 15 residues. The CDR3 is CASRELARVTDTQYF. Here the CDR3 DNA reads TGTGCCAGCAGGGAACTAGCGAGGGTCACAGATACGCAGTATTTT.

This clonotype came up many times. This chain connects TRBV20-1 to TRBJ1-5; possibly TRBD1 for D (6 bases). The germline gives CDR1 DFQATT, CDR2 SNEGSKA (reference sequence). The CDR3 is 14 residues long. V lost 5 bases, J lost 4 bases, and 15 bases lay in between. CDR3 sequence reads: CSAPHIQGNQPQHF. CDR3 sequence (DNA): TGCAGTGCTCCCCATATACAGGGAAATCAGCCCCAGCATTTT.

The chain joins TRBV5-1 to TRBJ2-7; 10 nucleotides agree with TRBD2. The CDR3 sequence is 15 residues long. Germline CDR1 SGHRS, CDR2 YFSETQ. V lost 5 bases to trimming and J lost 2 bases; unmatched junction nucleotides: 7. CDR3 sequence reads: CASRLSGGGAYEQYF. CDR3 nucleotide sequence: TGCGCCAGCAGACTGAGCGGGGGGGGCGCCTACGAGCAGTACTTC.

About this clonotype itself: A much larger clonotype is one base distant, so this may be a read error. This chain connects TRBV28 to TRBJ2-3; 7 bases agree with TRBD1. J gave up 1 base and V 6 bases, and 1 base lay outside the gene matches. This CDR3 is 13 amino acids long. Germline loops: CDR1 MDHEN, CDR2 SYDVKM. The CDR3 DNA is TGTGCCAGCAGAGACAGGGGCACAGATACGCAGTATTTT. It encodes CASRDRGTDTQYF.

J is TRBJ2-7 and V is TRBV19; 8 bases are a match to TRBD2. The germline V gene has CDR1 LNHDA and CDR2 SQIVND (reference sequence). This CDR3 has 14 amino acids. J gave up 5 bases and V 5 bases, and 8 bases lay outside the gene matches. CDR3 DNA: TGTGCCAGTAGTCCGGGACTAGTGGCCCACGAGCAGTACTTC. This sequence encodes CASSPGLVAHEQYF. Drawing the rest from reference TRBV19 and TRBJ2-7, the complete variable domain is DGGITQSPKYLFRKEGQNVTLSCEQNLNHDAMYWYRQDPGQGLRLIYYSQIVNDFQKGDIAEGYSVSREKKESFPLTVTSAQKNPTAFYLCASSPGLVAHEQYFGPGTRLTVT.

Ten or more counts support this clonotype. CDR3 loop: CASSLEGLAGNEQYF. In DNA form, the CDR3 reads TGCGCCAGCAGCTTGGAGGGACTAGCGGGAAATGAGCAGTACTTC. The J gene is TRBJ2-7, the V gene TRBV5-1, with TRBD2 matching 13 bases. The V segment lost 0 bases and the J segment 7 bases; nucleotides outside the gene matches: 4. The germline gives CDR1 SGHRS, CDR2 YFSETQ. CDR3 size: 15 residues. Variable domain in full (rest from reference TRBV5-1 and TRBJ2-7): KAGVTQTPRYLIKTRGQQVTLSCSPISGHRSVSWYQQTPGQGLQFLFEYFSETQRNKGNFPGRFSGRQFSNSRSEMNVSTLELGDSALYLCASSLEGLAGNEQYFGPGTRLTVT.

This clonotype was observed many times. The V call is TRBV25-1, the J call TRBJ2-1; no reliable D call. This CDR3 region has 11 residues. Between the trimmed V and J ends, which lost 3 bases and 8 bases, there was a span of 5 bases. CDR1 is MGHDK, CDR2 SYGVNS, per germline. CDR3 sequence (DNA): TGTGCCAGCAGTGATCGCTATGAGCAGTTCTTC. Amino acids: CASSDRYEQFF.

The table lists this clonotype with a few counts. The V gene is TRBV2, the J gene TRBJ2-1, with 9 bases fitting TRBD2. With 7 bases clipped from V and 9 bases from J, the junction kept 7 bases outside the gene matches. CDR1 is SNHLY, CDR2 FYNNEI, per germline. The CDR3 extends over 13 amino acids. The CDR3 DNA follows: TGTGCCAGCAAGGCGGGAGGGTCGGGTGAGCAGTTCTTC. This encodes CASKAGGSGEQFF.

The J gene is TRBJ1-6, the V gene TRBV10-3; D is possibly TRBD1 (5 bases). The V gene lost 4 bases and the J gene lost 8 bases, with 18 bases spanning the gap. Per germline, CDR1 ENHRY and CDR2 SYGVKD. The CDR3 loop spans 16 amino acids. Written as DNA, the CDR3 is TGTGCCATCAGTGCCGGGGGTCTTGGGGTTCATTCACCCCTCCACTTT. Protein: CAISAGGLGVHSPLHF.

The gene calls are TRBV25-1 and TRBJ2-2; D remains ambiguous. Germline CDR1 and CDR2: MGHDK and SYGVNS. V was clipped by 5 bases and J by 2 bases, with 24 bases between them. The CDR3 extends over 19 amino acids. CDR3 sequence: CASSKPSGPLVPNTGELFF. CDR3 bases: TGTGCCAGCAGTAAACCGTCTGGACCTCTTGTCCCCAACACCGGGGAGCTGTTTTTT. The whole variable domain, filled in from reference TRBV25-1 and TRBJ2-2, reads EADIYQTPRYLVIGTGKKITLECSQTMGHDKMYWYQQDPGMELHLIHYSYGVNSTEKGDLSSESTVSRIRTEHFPLTLESARPSHTSQYLCASSKPSGPLVPNTGELFFGEGSRLTVL.

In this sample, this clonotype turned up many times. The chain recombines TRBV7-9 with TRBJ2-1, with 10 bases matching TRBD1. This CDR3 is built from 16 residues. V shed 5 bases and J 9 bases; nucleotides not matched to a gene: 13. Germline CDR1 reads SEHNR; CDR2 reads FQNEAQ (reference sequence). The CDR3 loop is CASSPDPGTGALEQFF. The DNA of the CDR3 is TGTGCCAGCAGCCCGGATCCCGGGACAGGGGCGCTTGAGCAGTTCTTC.

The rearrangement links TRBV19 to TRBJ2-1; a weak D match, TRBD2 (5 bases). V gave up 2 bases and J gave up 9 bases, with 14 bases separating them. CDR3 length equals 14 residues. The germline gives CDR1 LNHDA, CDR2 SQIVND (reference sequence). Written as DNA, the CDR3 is TGTGCCAGTAGTATAAAAACTAGATTGAGTGAGCAGTTCTTC. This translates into CASSIKTRLSEQFF.

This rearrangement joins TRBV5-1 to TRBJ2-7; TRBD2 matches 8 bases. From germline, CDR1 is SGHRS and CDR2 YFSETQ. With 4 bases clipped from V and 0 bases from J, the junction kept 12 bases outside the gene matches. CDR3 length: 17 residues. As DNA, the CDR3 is TGCGCCAGCAGCCCCGCCGGGGGGACTAGAGTCTCCTACGAGCAGTACTTC. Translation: CASSPAGGTRVSYEQYF.

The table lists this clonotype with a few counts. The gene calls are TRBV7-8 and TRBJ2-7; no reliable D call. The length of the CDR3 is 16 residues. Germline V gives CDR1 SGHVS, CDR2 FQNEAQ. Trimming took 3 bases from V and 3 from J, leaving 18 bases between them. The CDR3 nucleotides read TGTGCCAGCAGCTTGCTGGGTATCGGCTTCAACTACGAGCAGTACTTC. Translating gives CASSLLGIGFNYEQYF.

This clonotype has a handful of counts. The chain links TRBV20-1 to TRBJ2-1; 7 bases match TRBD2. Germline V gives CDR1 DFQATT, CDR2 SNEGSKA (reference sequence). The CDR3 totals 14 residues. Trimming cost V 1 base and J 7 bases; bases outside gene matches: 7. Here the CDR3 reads CSARVPLAVNEQFF. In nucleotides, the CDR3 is TGCAGTGCTAGAGTTCCCCTAGCGGTAAATGAGCAGTTCTTC.

The DNA for the CDR3 is TGTGCCAGCAGTAACACCTTTGAGACCCAGTACTTC. The encoded protein is CASSNTFETQYF. The chain employs TRBV6-2 or TRBV6-3 and TRBJ2-5; the D is unclear. Germline CDR1 reads MNHEY; CDR2 reads SVGEGT. The CDR3 totals 12 residues. The ends were cut back, 5 bases at V and 5 bases at J, with 9 bases in the middle.